This T cell receptor (beta chain) was identified during a study of T cell repertoires in cytomegalovirus infection. Across the study: CMV infection plus the matching HLA type was flagged by public TCR beta signatures. Study-wide findings and caveats: HLA-C-restricted TCR beta clonotypes specific for CMV led the ex vivo response. Summed frequency of public TCR beta families distinguished CMV carriers with the relevant HLA.

In regard to this clonotype: Its cognate antigen is unknown.

TCRdb analysed the reads with MiXCR anew, one entry per CDR3 protein. The table includes some 680,000 distinct CDR3 sequences, 35% to 45% detected once. Between the trimmed V and J ends, which lost 3 bases and 0 bases, there was a span of 9 bases. CDR1 SGDLS and CDR2 YYNGEE come from the germline V gene. The CDR3 sequence is 14 residues long. The chain recombines TRBV9 with TRBJ2-5; no clear D gene. Sample: PBMCs. The TCR sequence derives from a human donor in good health (CMV status not recorded). Some clones in this sample may be carry-over from other donors' samples. The CDR3 DNA is TGTGCCAGCAGCGGCCACCAGTACCAAGAGACCCAGTACTTC. Protein sequence: CASSGHQYQETQYF.